The 19 T cell receptor beta chains below all came from one sample that was sequenced in a study of blood T cells in healthy people across ages. The authors ran a second PCR of about 6 to 11 cycles using a sample-barcoded 5' primer and a J-beta primer mix. TCRdb re-derived calls from the 5' RACE reads in MiXCR, one entry per CDR3 protein. The sample shows under 950,000 distinct CDR3 sequences, about a fifth of them seen only once. The specimen sequenced was blood. These receptors were obtained from a man between 65 and 85 years old in good health.

This clonotype was seen a few times. V and J are TRBV12-3 or TRBV12-4 and TRBJ2-7, with D perhaps TRBD1 (6 bases). The CDR3 length is 12 residues. Trimming left V 5 bases short and J 5 bases short, with 10 bases between. CDR3: CASSPDSNEQYF. CDR3 in DNA: TGTGCCAGCAGTCCGGACAGTAACGAGCAGTACTTC.

The CDR3, as DNA: TGCGCCAGCAGCCCCACCGACTCGGGTTTCAGTACGGAGCAGTACTTC. Its translation is CASSPTDSGFSTEQYF. V gene TRBV5-1 combines with J gene TRBJ2-7; no clear D. The CDR3 spans 16 residues. Trimming shortened V by 4 bases and J by 7 bases, and 24 bases separated the two germline ends. From germline, CDR1 is SGHRS and CDR2 YFSETQ.

This clonotype has ten or more counts. V is TRBV19 and J is TRBJ2-5; TRBD1 or TRBD2 may be the D gene (5 bases each). The DNA end is more similar to TRBJ2-1, so the J call may be wrong. Germline CDR1 reads LNHDA; CDR2 reads SQIVND (reference sequence). The CDR3 is made up of 13 amino acids. CDR3 in amino acids: CASSIEGESEQFF. CDR3 nucleotides: TGTGCCAGTAGTATAGAGGGGGAGTCAGAGCAGTTCTTC.

Many counts were recorded for this clonotype. V usage is TRBV7-2 and J usage is TRBJ2-4; D may be TRBD1 (5 bases). There are 15 residues in the CDR3. Trimming removed 5 bases from V and 6 bases from J, with 17 bases in between. Germline lookup yields CDR1 SGHTA and CDR2 FQGNSA. The CDR3 spells CASSARTARANIQYF. DNA for the CDR3: TGTGCCAGCAGCGCCCGGACGGCCAGGGCAAACATTCAGTACTTC.

V usage is TRBV6-7 and J usage is TRBJ2-5; 7 bases are shared with TRBD2. TRBV6-7 is recorded as an ORF, its role being uncertain. The ends lost 10 bases at V and 2 bases at J; junction bases unmatched: 7. The length of the CDR3 is 13 residues. CDR3 sequence (DNA): TGTGCCACAAAGGGAGGGATACAAGAGACCCAGTACTTC. Translating it yields CATKGGIQETQYF.

The chain joins TRBV12-3 or TRBV12-4 to TRBJ2-7, with D possibly being TRBD1 (6 bases). Trimming left V 4 bases short and J 6 bases short, with 13 bases between. CDR3 length: 13 amino acids. CDR3 in amino acids: CASSWDEGGEQYV. CDR3 nucleotides: TGTGCCAGCAGTTGGGATGAAGGGGGCGAGCAGTACGTC.

This clonotype was seen more than once but under ten times. The chain recombines TRBV4-1 with TRBJ2-7, with D perhaps matching TRBD1 or TRBD2 (6 bases each). V gave up 0 bases and J gave up 0 bases, with 12 bases separating them. The CDR3 spans 16 residues. CDR1 and CDR2 (germline): MGHRA, YSYEKL. The CDR3 here is CASSQDWGDNSYEQYF. CDR3 in DNA: TGCGCCAGCAGCCAAGATTGGGGGGACAACTCCTACGAGCAGTACTTC.

This clonotype turned up a few times. This rearrangement joins TRBV20-1 to TRBJ1-1; a possible D gene is TRBD1 (5 bases). The CDR3 has 16 residues. In germline, CDR1 is DFQATT, CDR2 SNEGSKA (reference sequence). Trimming shortened V by 3 bases and J by 0 bases, and 17 bases separated the two germline ends. As DNA, the CDR3 is TGCAGTGCTAGGTGGGGTGGGGGATCCATGAACACTGAAGCTTTCTTT. Its translation: CSARWGGGSMNTEAFF.

V gene TRBV2 combines with J gene TRBJ2-6; a weak D match, TRBD2 (8 bases). The CDR3 consists of 20 residues. V was trimmed by 6 bases and J by 0 bases, leaving 24 bases between them. Germline-derived CDR1 and CDR2 are SNHLY and FYNNEI. CDR3 sequence: CASSERGLAGFISGANVLTF. Written as DNA, the CDR3 is TGTGCCAGCAGCGAAAGGGGGCTAGCGGGCTTCATCTCTGGGGCCAACGTCCTGACTTTC.

The chain uses TRBV5-1 and TRBJ2-1; D is perhaps TRBD2 (6 bases). There are 15 residues in the CDR3. The germline V gene encodes CDR1 SGHRS and CDR2 YFSETQ. Trimming removed 0 bases from V and 4 bases from J, with 11 bases in between. The CDR3 loop reads CASSLGLAFYNEQFF. CDR3 nucleotide sequence: TGCGCCAGCAGCTTGGGGCTAGCGTTTTACAATGAGCAGTTCTTC.

A note on this clonotype: A read error may account for a junction end that differs from germline. This rearrangement joins TRBV20-1 to TRBJ2-1, with D maybe TRBD1 (6 bases). Germline V gives CDR1 DFQATT, CDR2 SNEGSKA (reference sequence). The CDR3 spans 14 residues. The CDR3 DNA is TGCAGTGCTAGTCGCCAGGGGCTTAACAATGAGCAGCTCTTC. Protein sequence: CSASRQGLNNEQLF.

This rearrangement joins TRBV20-1 to TRBJ2-4; a possible D gene is TRBD1 (6 bases). From germline, CDR1 is DFQATT and CDR2 SNEGSKA (reference sequence). The CDR3 runs 14 residues. V lost 1 base and J lost 8, with 15 bases in between. The CDR3 DNA sequence: TGCAGTGCTAGAGCTGGTCTAGGGGGTGACATTCAGTACTTC. Protein: CSARAGLGGDIQYF.

This clonotype was picked up a small number of times. A read error is possible here, since a much larger clone lies one base away. The chain has TRBV7-2 and TRBJ2-1, with D maybe TRBD2 (5 bases). The germline V gene encodes CDR1 SGHTA and CDR2 FQGNSA. The CDR3 runs 13 residues. The CDR3 here is CASSGSPQETQCF. As DNA, the CDR3 is TGTGCCAGCAGCGGGAGTCCCCAAGAGACCCAGTGCTTC.

There are a few counts of this clonotype. V usage is TRBV4-3 and J usage is TRBJ2-1; D ambiguous. The germline V and J ends were trimmed by 4 bases and 0 bases, with 7 bases remaining between them. This CDR3 is 14 amino acids long. In germline, CDR1 is LGHNA, CDR2 YSLEER. This CDR3 is CASSRQSSYNEQFF. CDR3 DNA sequence: TGCGCCAGCAGCCGGCAGAGCTCCTACAATGAGCAGTTCTTC.

The rearrangement links TRBV13 to TRBJ2-2; TRBD1 agrees at 11 bases. Unmatched junction bases numbered 9, after V lost 4 bases and J lost 5 bases. The CDR3 length is 17 residues. Germline V gene sequence: CDR1 PRHDT, CDR2 FYEKMQ (reference sequence). CDR3 coding DNA: TGTGCCAGCAGCTCGACCGGACAGGGGGCGCGGACCGGGGAGCTGTTTTTT. Its protein product is CASSSTGQGARTGELFF.

This clonotype was seen a handful of times. The V gene is TRBV6-6, the J gene TRBJ2-2; TRBD2 aligns across 10 bases. Germline V gives CDR1 MNHNY, CDR2 SVGAGI (reference sequence). Germline trimming cut 6 bases from V and 3 bases from J; bases unmatched to any gene: 7. The length of the CDR3 is 16 residues. This chain's CDR3 is CASSASSGSYTGELFF. DNA for the CDR3: TGTGCCAGCAGCGCATCTAGCGGGAGCTACACCGGGGAGCTGTTTTTT.

In this sample, this clonotype turned up a few times. CDR3 DNA: TGTGCCACCAGTAGAAGGGGGGAAAAAGCTTTCTTT. As protein: CATSRRGEKAFF. The rearrangement links TRBV24-1 to TRBJ1-1; possible D gene TRBD1, 6 bases. The germline V and J ends were trimmed by 6 bases and 9 bases, with 13 bases remaining between them. Germline CDR1 is KGHDR and CDR2 is SFDVKD. This CDR3 spans 12 amino acids.

This clonotype showed up just a few times. V is TRBV28 and J is TRBJ2-7, with 7 bases lining up with TRBD2. Germline CDR1 is MDHEN and CDR2 is SYDVKM. CDR3 length: 15 residues. Losses at the gene ends were 2 bases for V and 0 bases for J; bases not matched to a gene: 4. The CDR3 region has the DNA TGTGCCAGCAGTTTACAGCGGGGTTACTCCTACGAGCAGTACTTC. Translating gives CASSLQRGYSYEQYF.

This chain links TRBV7-8 with TRBJ2-7, with D perhaps TRBD1 or TRBD2 (5 bases each). The CDR3 is 12 amino acids. Per germline, CDR1 SGHVS and CDR2 FQNEAQ. V lost 10 bases, J lost 4 bases, and 14 bases lay in between. CDR3 loop: CATGQGSYEQYF. The CDR3, as DNA: TGTGCCACGGGGCAGGGCAGTTACGAGCAGTACTTC.